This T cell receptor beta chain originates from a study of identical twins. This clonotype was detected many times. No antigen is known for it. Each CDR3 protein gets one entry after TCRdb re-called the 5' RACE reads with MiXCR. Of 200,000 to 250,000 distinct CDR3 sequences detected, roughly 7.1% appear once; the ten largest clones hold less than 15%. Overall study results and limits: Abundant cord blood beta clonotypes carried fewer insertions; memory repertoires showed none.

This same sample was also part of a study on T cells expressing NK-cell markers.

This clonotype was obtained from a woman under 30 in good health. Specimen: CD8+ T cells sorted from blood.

DNA for the CDR3: TGTGCCATCCGAGGGGTCGCCAGGCCCACCTTC. Translating it yields CAIRGVARPTF. The rearrangement uses TRBV7-2 and TRBJ1-2, with D perhaps TRBD1 (5 bases). The CDR3 runs to 11 residues. Trimming shortened V by 10 bases and J by 13 bases, and 19 bases separated the two germline ends. Germline-derived CDR1 and CDR2 are SGHTA and FQGNSA.